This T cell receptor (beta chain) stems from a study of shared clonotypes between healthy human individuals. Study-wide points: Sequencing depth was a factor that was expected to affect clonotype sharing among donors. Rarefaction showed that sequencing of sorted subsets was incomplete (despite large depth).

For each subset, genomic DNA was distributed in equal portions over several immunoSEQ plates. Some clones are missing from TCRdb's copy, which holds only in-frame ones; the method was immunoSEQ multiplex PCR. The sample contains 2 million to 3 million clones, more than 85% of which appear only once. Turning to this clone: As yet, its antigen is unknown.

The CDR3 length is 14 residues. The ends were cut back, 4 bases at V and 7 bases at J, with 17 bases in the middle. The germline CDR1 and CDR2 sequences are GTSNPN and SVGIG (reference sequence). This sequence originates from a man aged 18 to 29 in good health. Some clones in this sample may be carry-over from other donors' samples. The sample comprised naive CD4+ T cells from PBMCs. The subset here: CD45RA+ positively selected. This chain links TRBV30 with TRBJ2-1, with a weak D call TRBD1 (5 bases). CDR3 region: CAWTSKGAANEQFF. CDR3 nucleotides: TGTGCCTGGACCTCAAAAGGGGCGGCAAATGAGCAGTTCTTC.